The 31 T cell receptor beta chains presented below share a single source sample, sequenced in a study of long-term antiretroviral therapy in people with HIV. immunoSEQ v3.0 was run at survey level. Clones were sequenced by immunoSEQ multiplex PCR, and TCRdb holds only the in-frame ones, with some missing. The sample lists about 24,000 clones; approximately 88% were seen once. The specimen was unsorted PBMCs, collected just over 4.2 years after starting antiretroviral therapy. Source of these receptors: a young man with HIV.

The V gene is TRBV7-9, the J gene TRBJ1-5; D is possibly TRBD1 (5 bases). Deletions cut 4 bases from V and 7 bases from J, with 14 bases between. Per the germline V gene, CDR1 is SEHNR and CDR2 is FQNEAQ (reference sequence). The CDR3 covers 14 residues. For the CDR3, the DNA is TGTGCCAGCAGCTGGGAGACAGTCAGCCAGCCCCAGCATTTT. Its translation is CASSWETVSQPQHF.

This clone was observed a single time. The rearrangement uses TRBV19 and TRBJ1-5, with D possibly being TRBD1 (6 bases). V was shortened by 5 bases and J by 4 bases, with 15 bases between the two germline ends. The V gene's germline CDR1 is LNHDA and CDR2 SQIVND (reference sequence). There are 15 residues in the CDR3. CDR3 amino acids: CASSLPTGRNQPQHF. The CDR3 DNA reads as TGTGCCAGTAGTCTCCCGACAGGCCGAAATCAGCCCCAGCATTTT.

This chain connects TRBV27 to TRBJ2-1; possibly TRBD2 for D (5 bases). The germline V gene encodes CDR1 MNHEY and CDR2 SMNVEV (reference sequence). The CDR3 contains 14 residues. V lost 6 bases and J 6 bases, leaving 15 bases between the germline ends. CDR3 amino acids: CASSPGFTVNEQFF. In nucleotides, the CDR3 is TGTGCCAGCAGCCCGGGATTTACCGTCAATGAGCAGTTCTTC.

V is TRBV27 and J is TRBJ1-5; 7 bases map to TRBD1. J lost 0 bases, V lost 5 bases, and 4 bases had no gene match. This CDR3 is 15 amino acids long. The germline V gene encodes CDR1 MNHEY and CDR2 SMNVEV (reference sequence). DNA for the CDR3: TGTGCCAGCAGTCGGGACAGACATAGCAATCAGCCCCAGCATTTT. It is translated as CASSRDRHSNQPQHF.

The sample holds one count of this clone. This chain links TRBV13 with TRBJ1-5; D is possibly TRBD1 (6 bases). Germline assignment: CDR1 PRHDT and CDR2 FYEKMQ (reference sequence). Trimming shortened V by 0 bases and J by 7 bases, and 13 bases separated the two germline ends. The CDR3 length is 15 residues. CDR3 protein: CASSLGLTGNQPQHF. CDR3 nucleotide sequence: TGTGCCAGCAGCTTAGGCTTAACAGGGAACCAGCCCCAGCATTTT.

J is TRBJ2-4 and V is TRBV28; 7 bases map to TRBD1. Germline CDR1 reads MDHEN; CDR2 reads SYDVKM. The CDR3 consists of 16 residues. Losses at the gene ends were 3 bases for V and 7 bases for J; bases not matched to a gene: 12. CDR3 nucleotide sequence: TGTGCCAGCAGTTTGATACAGGGGTTGTTGCCTAACATTCAGTACTTC. Translated, it gives CASSLIQGLLPNIQYF. The full variable domain, its missing parts supplied by reference TRBV28 and TRBJ2-4, is DVKVTQSSRYLVKRTGEKVFLECVQDMDHENMFWYRQDPGLGLRLIYFSYDVKMKEKGDIPEGYSVSREKKERFSLILESASTNQTSMYLCASSLIQGLLPNIQYFGAGTRLSVL.

The J gene is TRBJ1-4, the V gene TRBV7-6, with a tentative D call TRBD1 (6 bases). This CDR3 has 15 residues. CDR1 is SGHVS and CDR2 is FNYEAQ in the germline V gene. Trimming pared 4 bases from V and 0 bases from J, leaving 9 bases between. CDR3 sequence (DNA): TGTGCCAGCAGCTCACAGGGTGCAACTAATGAAAAACTGTTTTTT. Translated, it gives CASSSQGATNEKLFF.

The V call is TRBV4-1, the J call TRBJ1-5; tentative D call: TRBD1 (6 bases). V gave up 1 base and J gave up 0 bases, with 13 bases separating them. Germline CDR1 is MGHRA and CDR2 is YSYEKL. This CDR3 spans 17 amino acids. The CDR3 DNA reads TGCGCCAGCAGCCAAGGGCGGACAGAGGATAGCAATCAGCCCCAGCATTTT. It specifies CASSQGRTEDSNQPQHF.

The chain links TRBV30 to TRBJ1-3; no reliable D call. Trimming pared 5 bases from V and 0 bases from J, leaving 8 bases between. The germline V gene has CDR1 GTSNPN and CDR2 SVGIG (reference sequence). The CDR3 loop spans 13 amino acids. CDR3 residues: CAWRWGSGNTIYF. The DNA of the CDR3 is TGTGCCTGGCGATGGGGCTCTGGAAACACCATATATTTT.

The chain couples TRBV13 to TRBJ1-5, with unresolved D. Per germline, CDR1 PRHDT and CDR2 FYEKMQ (reference sequence). V was cut by 0 bases and J by 0 bases, with 9 bases left in between. The CDR3 sequence is 16 residues long. The CDR3 protein is CASSLGPGDSNQPQHF. The CDR3 DNA is TGTGCCAGCAGCTTAGGCCCGGGAGATAGCAATCAGCCCCAGCATTTT.

V and J are TRBV7-3 and TRBJ2-2; D is possibly TRBD1 or TRBD2 (5 bases each). CDR3 length: 14 amino acids. Per the germline V gene, CDR1 is SGHTA and CDR2 is FQGTGA. Trimming removed 3 bases from V and 1 base from J, with 6 bases in between. Here the CDR3 DNA reads TGTGCCAGCAGCTTTGGGGGGAACACCGGGGAGCTGTTTTTT. Amino acid sequence: CASSFGGNTGELFF.

J is TRBJ2-1 and V is TRBV9; 9 nucleotides match TRBD2. CDR1 is SGDLS, CDR2 YYNGEE, per germline. Losses at the gene ends were 4 bases for V and 9 bases for J; bases not matched to a gene: 17. The CDR3 loop spans 17 amino acids. CDR3 residues: CASSLNRGGRALTEQFF. Here the CDR3 DNA reads TGTGCCAGCAGCCTCAACCGGGGCGGGAGGGCTTTGACTGAGCAGTTCTTC.

The CDR3 nucleotides read TGTGCCAGCAGCGTAGTTGGAGCGGGGGGAACAGATACGCAGTATTTT. It codes for CASSVVGAGGTDTQYF. V gene TRBV9 combines with J gene TRBJ2-3; 9 bases fit TRBD2. V gave up 0 bases and J gave up 3 bases; unmatched junction bases: 5. Germline loops: CDR1 SGDLS, CDR2 YYNGEE. This CDR3 has 16 residues.

This clone is classed as large. J is TRBJ1-1 and V is TRBV30; D not certain. The CDR3 has 12 residues. The germline V gene encodes CDR1 GTSNPN and CDR2 SVGIG (reference sequence). V was cut by 7 bases and J by 5 bases, with 14 bases left in between. CDR3 sequence (DNA): TGTGCCTACGGGGTTGGGTTTACTGAAGCTTTCTTT. Translating gives CAYGVGFTEAFF.

Details on this clone: This same CDR3 is encoded by further DNA sequences in the sample. The V call is TRBV7-9, the J call TRBJ1-1, with unresolved D. CDR3 length: 12 amino acids. CDR1 and CDR2 from the germline V gene are SEHNR and FQNEAQ (reference sequence). V was clipped by 5 bases and J by 3 bases, with 7 bases between them. The CDR3 nucleotides are TGTGCCAGCAGCCTAGGGTACACTGAAGCTTTCTTT. Its protein product is CASSLGYTEAFF.

This rearrangement joins TRBV15 to TRBJ1-6; no clear D. The CDR3 consists of 15 residues. CDR1 is LNHNV, CDR2 YYDKDF, per germline (reference sequence). Trimming took 0 bases from V and 7 from J, leaving 10 bases between them. In nucleotides, the CDR3 is TGTGCCACCAGCAGAGATCTAGGAGACAATTCACCCCTCCACTTT. This translates into CATSRDLGDNSPLHF.

V gene TRBV5-1 combines with J gene TRBJ2-7; 9 bases align to TRBD2. The V segment lost 4 bases and the J segment 3 bases; nucleotides outside the gene matches: 5. The CDR3 covers 14 residues. Per germline, CDR1 SGHRS and CDR2 YFSETQ. The CDR3 loop is CASSLSGGNYEQYF. CDR3 DNA: TGCGCCAGCAGCCTTAGCGGGGGAAACTACGAGCAGTACTTC.

The rearrangement uses TRBV6-6 and TRBJ1-4, with D possibly TRBD1 on 5 matching bases. The V end lost 6 bases, the J end lost 0 bases, and 11 bases lay between the germline ends. The CDR3 runs to 15 residues. Per germline, CDR1 MNHNY and CDR2 SVGAGI (reference sequence). The CDR3 nucleotides read TGTGCCAGCAGACCTACAGGAGCAACTAATGAAAAACTGTTTTTT. Residues: CASRPTGATNEKLFF.

V and J are TRBV19 and TRBJ1-2; a weak D match, TRBD1 (5 bases). Germline CDR1 is LNHDA and CDR2 is SQIVND (reference sequence). Trimming left V 5 bases short and J 7 bases short, with 17 bases between. This CDR3 is 14 amino acids long. CDR3 coding DNA: TGTGCCAGTAGTTGGGGGGAGGGTGTAGCTGGCTACACCTTC. Encoded protein: CASSWGEGVAGYTF.

V and J are TRBV27 and TRBJ2-5; TRBD2 matches at 8 bases. CDR1 and CDR2 from the germline V gene are MNHEY and SMNVEV (reference sequence). V lost 5 bases and J lost 5; bases outside the gene matches: 13. This CDR3 has 16 amino acids. The CDR3 DNA follows: TGTGCCAGCAGTAAATTAGCCGGGACTAGGGTGGAGACCCAGTACTTC. It translates to CASSKLAGTRVETQYF.

The chain has TRBV13 and TRBJ1-1, with D perhaps TRBD1 (5 bases). Trimming stripped 0 bases from V and 11 bases from J, with 10 bases between. The CDR3 sequence is 12 residues long. Germline CDR1 is PRHDT and CDR2 is FYEKMQ (reference sequence). This CDR3 reads CASSLGPGKAFF. CDR3 in DNA: TGTGCCAGCAGCTTAGGGCCAGGGAAGGCTTTCTTT.

This clone has more than one count but fewer than ten. The chain carries TRBV10-1 and TRBJ2-7; 9 bases are a match to TRBD1. Trimming cost V 1 base and J 2 bases; bases outside gene matches: 6. The CDR3 is 16 amino acids. CDR1 is WNHNN, CDR2 SYGVQD, per germline (reference sequence). The CDR3 DNA is TGCGCCAGCAGTGAGTACAGACAGGGGGTACCCTACGAGCAGTACTTC. This sequence encodes CASSEYRQGVPYEQYF.

The V gene is TRBV13, the J gene TRBJ2-1, with 8 bases matching TRBD2. Trimming removed 6 bases from V and 12 bases from J; junction bases left unmatched: 16. There are 15 residues in the CDR3. CDR1 is PRHDT, CDR2 FYEKMQ, per germline (reference sequence). This CDR3 reads CASRGDWGGRHGQFF. The CDR3, as DNA: TGTGCCAGCAGGGGTGATTGGGGCGGGAGGCATGGGCAGTTCTTC.

The chain recombines TRBV29-1 with TRBJ1-6; D is ambiguous. This CDR3 comprises 15 residues. Trimming removed 5 bases from V and 3 bases from J, with 14 bases in between. Germline V gene lookup returns CDR1 SQVTM and CDR2 ANQGSEA. CDR3 region: CSVQDGRDYNSPLHF. The CDR3 nucleotides read TGCAGCGTTCAGGACGGACGGGACTATAATTCACCCCTCCACTTT.

This chain joins TRBV28 and TRBJ2-7; unclear D gene. The CDR3 is 14 residues long. Per the germline V gene, CDR1 is MDHEN and CDR2 is SYDVKM. V was shortened by 1 base and J by 1 base, with 8 bases between the two germline ends. In nucleotides, the CDR3 is TGTGCCAGCAGTTTATCTCTCAGTTCCTACGAGCAGTACTTC. Translated, it gives CASSLSLSSYEQYF.

This rearrangement joins TRBV28 to TRBJ2-4; 9 nucleotides align to TRBD2. The V gene's germline CDR1 is MDHEN and CDR2 SYDVKM. The CDR3 totals 17 residues. The J segment lost 4 bases and the V segment lost 5 bases, leaving 12 bases of the junction unmatched. The CDR3 nucleotides are TGTGCCAGCAGTCCTAGCGGGATCGCCCGCGGAAAAAACATTCAGTACTTC. Translated: CASSPSGIARGKNIQYF.

The chain is built from TRBV2 and TRBJ1-5; tentatively, D is TRBD1 (5 bases). This CDR3 is 18 amino acids long. V was pared by 5 bases and J by 2 bases, with 22 bases between. Germline V gene lookup returns CDR1 SNHLY and CDR2 FYNNEI. The CDR3 is CASSRTTGRGSGNQPQHF. CDR3 coding DNA: TGTGCCAGCAGTAGGACAACCGGGAGGGGCAGCGGCAATCAGCCCCAGCATTTT.

This clone was seen a single time. This chain links TRBV5-4 with TRBJ1-2; D unclear. Trimming cost V 4 bases and J 0 bases, with 16 bases left between them. Germline V gene data show CDR1 as SGHNT and CDR2 as YYREEE (reference sequence). This CDR3 has 16 residues. The CDR3 nucleotides are TGTGCCAGCAGCAAAGACCCGCTGCTTTCTAACTATGGCTACACCTTC. It codes for CASSKDPLLSNYGYTF. The full variable domain, in which reference TRBV5-4 and TRBJ1-2 provide the parts outside the CDR3, is ETGVTQSPTHLIKTRGQQVTLRCSSQSGHNTVSWYQQALGQGPQFIFQYYREEENGRGNFPPRFSGLQFPNYSSELNVNALELDDSALYLCASSKDPLLSNYGYTFGSGTRLTVV.

The chain recombines TRBV4-1 with TRBJ2-4, with D hard to call. From germline, CDR1 is MGHRA and CDR2 YSYEKL. There are 17 residues in the CDR3. V dropped 1 base and J dropped 2 bases, with 15 bases sitting between them. The CDR3 nucleotides read TGCGCCAGCAGCCAAGGGGTTATAGGCACAACCAAAAACATTCAGTACTTC. Protein: CASSQGVIGTTKNIQYF.

The V call is TRBV7-2, the J call TRBJ2-1; 8 bases are shared with TRBD2. Germline lookup yields CDR1 SGHTA and CDR2 FQGNSA. This CDR3 is 16 amino acids long. V gave up 2 bases and J gave up 0 bases; unmatched junction bases: 3. The CDR3 loop is CASSLISGSSYNEQFF. The CDR3 DNA follows: TGTGCCAGCAGCTTAATAAGCGGGAGCTCCTACAATGAGCAGTTCTTC.

The chain combines TRBV25-1 with TRBJ2-7, with D tentatively TRBD1 (5 bases). Trimming left V 2 bases short and J 6 bases short, with 8 bases between. Germline V gene sequence: CDR1 MGHDK, CDR2 SYGVNS. CDR3 length: 12 residues. The CDR3 coding sequence is TGTGCCAGCAGTGAACAGGGAACCGAGCAGTACTTC. It specifies CASSEQGTEQYF.